This entry concerns a single T cell receptor beta chain. Its cognate antigen is unknown. These data come from a study of cytomegalovirus exposure and HLA in healthy donors. Whole-study findings and limits: TCR beta chain V- and J-gene trimming was linked, in a later analysis, to a missense variant in DCLRE1C. Presence/absence analyses assumed roughly uniform sequencing depth across donors.

Use of 60 Vbeta and 13 Jbeta primers characterized the PCR. In the source study's methods: There were some 87 million unique TCR beta chains by a later count, and approximately 10 million of them were shared. Some clones are missing from TCRdb's copy, which holds only in-frame ones; the method was immunoSEQ multiplex PCR. For V, J and clone size, that table is used; D and trimming come from the DNA. The table lists about 130,000 clones, less than 85% of them singletons. Donors in the study were healthy people who gave bone marrow. CDR3 length equals 15 residues. V dropped 5 bases and J dropped 9 bases, with 22 bases sitting between them. Germline V gene lookup returns CDR1 MNHEY and CDR2 SVGAGI.

This clonotype was obtained from a man aged 25-45 years in good health and CMV-seronegative. The chain has TRBV6-5 and TRBJ2-5; D possibly corresponds to TRBD2 (6 bases). What was sequenced was PBMCs. The CDR3 DNA reads TGTGCCAGCAGTACCCGTCGGGGGTCTCCGGGCGCCCAGTACTTC. It translates to CASSTRRGSPGAQYF.